This T cell receptor beta chain was captured in a study of T cells in Graves' hyperthyroidism and ophthalmopathy. Study overall: It was at initial diagnosis, before any treatment, that peripheral blood was collected.

RNA transcripts served as the template for amplifying TCR beta CDR3 regions. The HTBI set primed first-round TCR CDR3 RT-PCR. TCRdb re-called the multiplex PCR reads with MiXCR, one entry per CDR3 protein. Among about 480,000 distinct CDR3 sequences listed, around 14% were seen once. Many counts were recorded for this clonotype. The length of the CDR3 is 15 residues. Trimming took off 3 bases at V and 5 bases at J, with 15 bases between the two ends. The germline V gene has CDR1 SGDLS and CDR2 YYNGEE. Sequencing input: blood. The chain uses TRBV9 and TRBJ1-3; D unresolved. The sequence was obtained from a woman aged 18-29 years with Graves' hyperthyroidism. CDR3 residues: CASSEAIGYRNTIYF. The CDR3 nucleotides are TGTGCCAGCAGCGAGGCCATAGGGTATCGAAACACCATATATTTT.